Below are 30 T cell receptor beta chains sequenced from a single sample in a study of blood T cell repertoires in COVID-19. Here immunoSEQ multiplex PCR was the method, and the copy in TCRdb shows in-frame clones only, minus some. The sample gives around 260,000 clones, 70% to 90% of which show up once; over 4% is in the top ten. Specimen: peripheral blood. The receptors shown here come from a woman aged 55-70 years with COVID-19, enrolled during active disease.

The J gene is TRBJ2-7, the V gene TRBV24-1, with D maybe TRBD1 (6 bases). The germline CDR1 and CDR2 sequences are KGHDR and SFDVKD. CDR3 length equals 14 residues. Trimming removed 4 bases from V and 6 bases from J, with 15 bases in between. As DNA, the CDR3 is TGTGCCACCAGTGAGCCTTCTAGGACAGCCGAGCAGTACTTC. As protein: CATSEPSRTAEQYF.

The rearrangement joins TRBV27 to TRBJ1-4, with TRBD1 matching 9 bases. The length of the CDR3 is 14 residues. V gave up 3 bases and J gave up 5 bases; unmatched junction bases: 1. Germline V gene data show CDR1 as MNHEY and CDR2 as SMNVEV (reference sequence). CDR3: CASSFDRGNEKLFF. The CDR3 DNA reads TGTGCCAGCAGTTTCGACAGGGGGAATGAAAAACTGTTTTTT.

The chain joins TRBV11-3 to TRBJ2-1, with 8 bases aligning to TRBD1. With 5 bases clipped from V and 9 bases from J, the junction kept 12 bases outside the gene matches. The germline V gene encodes CDR1 SGHNT and CDR2 YENEEA. The CDR3 length is 15 residues. Here the CDR3 reads CASSPGGLQVGEQFF. In DNA, the CDR3 is TGTGCCAGCAGCCCAGGGGGCCTGCAGGTCGGTGAGCAGTTCTTC.

This clone was counted between two and nine times. The genes are TRBV30 and TRBJ2-7, with 9 bases fitting TRBD1. The CDR3 is made up of 14 amino acids. The V gene's germline CDR1 is GTSNPN and CDR2 SVGIG (reference sequence). The ends lost 0 bases at V and 4 bases at J; junction bases unmatched: 4. DNA for the CDR3: TGTGCCTGGAGTGTCACAGGGGGCATGTACGAGCAGTACTTC. Amino acids: CAWSVTGGMYEQYF.

This sequence joins TRBV27 and TRBJ1-2, with 11 bases identical to TRBD1. Looked up from germline, CDR1 is MNHEY and CDR2 is SMNVEV (reference sequence). Germline trimming cut 6 bases from V and 6 bases from J; bases unmatched to any gene: 3. This CDR3 has 13 residues. The CDR3 sequence: CASRGDRGNGYTF. In DNA, the CDR3 is TGTGCCAGCAGGGGGGACAGGGGGAATGGCTACACCTTC.

The gene calls are TRBV28 and TRBJ1-1; TRBD1 agrees at 10 bases. Germline V CDR1 and CDR2: MDHEN, SYDVKM. After removal of 6 bases from V and 5 bases from J, the junction contained 3 bases not matched to a gene. The CDR3 loop spans 13 amino acids. The CDR3, as DNA: TGTGCCAGCAGAGGGACAGGGGAAACTGAAGCTTTCTTT. Its translation: CASRGTGETEAFF.

This clone was observed a few times. The V and J genes are TRBV5-5 and TRBJ2-7, with D possibly being TRBD2 (5 bases). Germline CDR1 and CDR2: SGHKS and YYEKEE (reference sequence). CDR3 size: 14 residues. V lost 0 bases, J lost 2 bases, and 9 bases lay in between. In DNA form, the CDR3 reads TGTGCCAGCAGCTTGGAACCCGGGACCTACGAGCAGTACTTC. Amino acid sequence: CASSLEPGTYEQYF.

V and J are TRBV5-4 and TRBJ2-7; maybe TRBD1 (5 bases). The germline CDR1 and CDR2 sequences are SGHNT and YYREEE (reference sequence). V was cut by 1 base and J by 3 bases, with 14 bases left in between. This CDR3 comprises 15 residues. CDR3 bases: TGTGCCAGCAGCTTGACCCCCCTGACAGACTACGAGCAGTACTTC. Translating it yields CASSLTPLTDYEQYF. The full variable domain, rest sourced from reference TRBV5-4 and TRBJ2-7, is ETGVTQSPTHLIKTRGQQVTLRCSSQSGHNTVSWYQQALGQGPQFIFQYYREEENGRGNFPPRFSGLQFPNYSSELNVNALELDDSALYLCASSLTPLTDYEQYFGPGTRLTVT.

V gene TRBV9 combines with J gene TRBJ1-1; TRBD1 matches at 9 bases. The CDR3 length is 15 residues. The V segment lost 2 bases and the J segment 6 bases; nucleotides outside the gene matches: 8. CDR1 SGDLS and CDR2 YYNGEE come from the germline V gene. CDR3 residues: CASSVHPGQGPEAFF. DNA for the CDR3: TGTGCCAGCAGCGTTCACCCGGGACAGGGCCCTGAAGCTTTCTTT.

The chain recombines TRBV9 with TRBJ1-3, with D unclear. V lost 4 bases, J lost 0 bases, and 11 bases lay in between. CDR3 length: 15 residues. Germline CDR1 is SGDLS and CDR2 is YYNGEE. CDR3 bases: TGTGCCAGCAGCTCTCGCCGGGACTCTGGAAACACCATATATTTT. Translation: CASSSRRDSGNTIYF.

The chain joins TRBV7-2 to TRBJ1-5, with 8 positions matching TRBD1. This CDR3 region has 16 residues. Germline lookup yields CDR1 SGHTA and CDR2 FQGNSA. After removal of 1 base from V and 7 bases from J, the junction contained 9 bases not matched to a gene. The CDR3 loop reads CASSLGTGSAWQPQHF. CDR3 bases: TGTGCCAGCAGCTTAGGGACAGGGTCGGCATGGCAGCCCCAGCATTTT.

V and J are TRBV2 and TRBJ2-7, with TRBD2 as a possible D gene (5 bases). CDR3 length: 14 residues. Per the germline V gene, CDR1 is SNHLY and CDR2 is FYNNEI. V was trimmed by 4 bases and J by 1 base, leaving 11 bases between them. CDR3 in amino acids: CASSGERGSYEQYF. The CDR3 DNA follows: TGTGCCAGCAGTGGTGAACGGGGTTCCTACGAGCAGTACTTC.

J is TRBJ2-1 and V is TRBV4-3; the match to TRBD1 covers 9 bases. Germline V gene sequence: CDR1 LGHNA, CDR2 YSLEER. V shed 0 bases, J shed 7 bases, and the junction held 4 bases outside the gene matches. This CDR3 comprises 15 residues. DNA for the CDR3: TGCGCCAGCAGCCAAGATTGGGGGACAGGGAATGAGCAGTTCTTC. It specifies CASSQDWGTGNEQFF.

The gene calls are TRBV7-2 and TRBJ1-1; D is unclear. Germline CDR1 is SGHTA and CDR2 is FQGNSA. V lost 1 base and J 7 bases, leaving 13 bases between the germline ends. This CDR3 has 14 amino acids. CDR3 bases: TGTGCCAGCAGCTTAGTTTCAGCGAATGGTGAAGCTTTCTTT. Encoded protein: CASSLVSANGEAFF. Together with reference TRBV7-2 and TRBJ1-1, the CDR3 gives the full variable domain: GAGVSQSPSNKVTEKGKDVELRCDPISGHTALYWYRQSLGQGLEFLIYFQGNSAPDKSGLPSDRFSAERTGGSVSTLTIQRTQQEDSAVYLCASSLVSANGEAFFGQGTRLTVV.

This rearrangement joins TRBV27 to TRBJ2-3; no firm D call. CDR1 is MNHEY, CDR2 SMNVEV, per germline (reference sequence). The CDR3 spans 15 residues. The V end lost 5 bases, the J end lost 1 base, and 13 bases lay between the germline ends. This CDR3 is CASSPNPTGTDTQYF. CDR3 in DNA: TGTGCCAGCAGTCCAAACCCCACGGGCACAGATACGCAGTATTTT.

The chain joins TRBV6-5 to TRBJ1-5, with D tentatively TRBD1 (6 bases). Trimming shortened V by 5 bases and J by 3 bases, and 11 bases separated the two germline ends. The length of the CDR3 is 14 residues. Germline assignment: CDR1 MNHEY and CDR2 SVGAGI. CDR3 loop: CASSPQGPNQPQHF. CDR3 in DNA: TGTGCCAGCAGTCCACAGGGCCCCAATCAGCCCCAGCATTTT.

This chain links TRBV5-1 with TRBJ1-3, with D unclear. CDR1 is SGHRS and CDR2 is YFSETQ in the germline V gene. CDR3 size: 15 residues. Deletions cut 4 bases from V and 1 base from J, with 12 bases between. CDR3 bases: TGCGCCAGCAGCGTCTACAGCCGGTCTGGAAACACCATATATTTT. Its protein is CASSVYSRSGNTIYF.

The chain carries TRBV9 and TRBJ2-5; 13 bases fit TRBD2. The CDR3 has 17 amino acids. Germline loops: CDR1 SGDLS, CDR2 YYNGEE. The trim removed 0 bases at V and 5 bases at J, leaving 7 bases unmatched. The CDR3 spells CASSVGGLAGSRETQYF. The CDR3 DNA follows: TGTGCCAGCAGCGTAGGGGGACTAGCGGGAAGTCGTGAGACCCAGTACTTC.

This chain uses TRBV24-1 with TRBJ1-2; no firm D call. This CDR3 has 13 residues. Germline CDR1 reads KGHDR; CDR2 reads SFDVKD. V was pared by 4 bases and J by 3 bases, with 8 bases between. CDR3 loop: CATSDRPHYGYTF. The CDR3 coding sequence is TGTGCCACCAGTGACAGGCCTCACTATGGCTACACCTTC.

The chain recombines TRBV7-3 with TRBJ2-3; 12 bases are a match to TRBD2. Germline V gives CDR1 SGHTA, CDR2 FQGTGA. V shed 5 bases, J shed 0 bases, and the junction held 12 bases outside the gene matches. This CDR3 contains 19 residues. The chain's CDR3 is CASSDARTSGITSTDTQYF. The DNA of the CDR3 is TGTGCCAGCAGCGACGCGAGGACTAGCGGGATTACTAGCACAGATACGCAGTATTTT. Based on the CDR3 plus reference TRBV7-3 and TRBJ2-3, the full variable domain is GAGVSQTPSNKVTEKGKYVELRCDPISGHTALYWYRQSLGQGPEFLIYFQGTGAADDSGLPNDRFFAVRPEGSVSTLKIQRTERGDSAVYLCASSDARTSGITSTDTQYFGPGTRLTVL.

The count of this clone is one. The chain has TRBV7-6 and TRBJ1-2; possible D gene TRBD1, 5 bases. V lost 5 bases and J lost 8, with 12 bases in between. Germline V gene data show CDR1 as SGHVS and CDR2 as FNYEAQ. The CDR3 has 12 amino acids. CDR3 in amino acids: CASSPRGAGYTF. Written as DNA, the CDR3 is TGTGCCAGCAGCCCTAGGGGCGCGGGCTACACCTTC.

The chain recombines TRBV6-5 with TRBJ2-3; a possible D gene is TRBD2 (6 bases). CDR3 length: 12 residues. CDR1 is MNHEY and CDR2 is SVGAGI in the germline V gene. V lost 8 bases and J lost 6, with 12 bases in between. The CDR3 DNA reads TGTGCCAGCGGATGGAGGGGTGATACGCAGTATTTT. Translation gives CASGWRGDTQYF.

The chain joins TRBV9 to TRBJ2-1; weak D call: TRBD2 (5 bases). Deletions cut 0 bases from V and 1 base from J, with 8 bases between. The CDR3 is made up of 15 amino acids. Germline V gives CDR1 SGDLS, CDR2 YYNGEE. DNA for the CDR3: TGTGCCAGCAGCGTAGGGAGGCTATCCTACAATGAGCAGTTCTTC. It specifies CASSVGRLSYNEQFF.

The rearrangement uses TRBV4-1 and TRBJ1-1; D gene ambiguous. The CDR3 has 16 residues. With 3 bases removed from V and 0 bases from J, the gap between germline ends came to 14 bases. Germline CDR1 MGHRA, CDR2 YSYEKL. CDR3 DNA sequence: TGCGCCAGCAGCCACCTTTCGGCGGCGGTGAACACTGAAGCTTTCTTT. The encoded protein is CASSHLSAAVNTEAFF.

J is TRBJ1-5 and V is TRBV28; D is uncertain. The CDR3 extends over 12 amino acids. The V end was cut by 4 bases, the J end by 9 bases, with 10 bases between. Germline loops: CDR1 MDHEN, CDR2 SYDVKM. For the CDR3, the DNA is TGTGCCAGCAGTTCCTACCGGGGGCCCCAGCATTTT. Translating gives CASSSYRGPQHF.

V usage is TRBV29-1 and J usage is TRBJ1-5; 10 nucleotides align to TRBD1. The germline V gene encodes CDR1 SQVTM and CDR2 ANQGSEA. This CDR3 is built from 14 residues. The ends lost 4 bases at V and 13 bases at J; junction bases unmatched: 13. The CDR3 DNA reads as TGCAGCGTTGCGGGCCGGGGACAGGGGAGTGTTCAGCATTTT. This sequence encodes CSVAGRGQGSVQHF.

V usage is TRBV19 and J usage is TRBJ1-2; TRBD1 is a possible D gene (5 bases). The germline V gene encodes CDR1 LNHDA and CDR2 SQIVND (reference sequence). Trimming took 4 bases from V and 8 from J, leaving 11 bases between them. The CDR3 is 12 amino acids. CDR3 amino acids: CASSTGREGYTF. Here the CDR3 DNA reads TGTGCCAGTAGTACAGGGCGCGAGGGCTACACCTTC.

The rearrangement links TRBV3-1 (or the pseudogene TRBV3-2) to TRBJ2-7; 9 bases are a match to TRBD1. CDR3 length equals 16 residues. Germline CDR1 reads LGHDT; CDR2 reads YNNKEL (reference sequence). J was trimmed by 4 bases and V by 4 bases; bases with no gene match: 11. DNA for the CDR3: TGTGCCAGCAGCCGGACCCCGGGGGACAGGGATTACGAGCAGTACTTC. Amino acids: CASSRTPGDRDYEQYF.

The genes are TRBV11-1 and TRBJ1-1; D unclear. The CDR3 runs to 14 residues. V was clipped by 0 bases and J by 8 bases, with 13 bases between them. CDR1 is SGHAT, CDR2 FQDESV, per germline (reference sequence). The CDR3 here is CASSLAWASTEAFF. In nucleotides, the CDR3 is TGTGCCAGCAGCTTAGCGTGGGCATCCACAGAAGCTTTCTTT.

This clone appeared a single time. This rearrangement joins TRBV5-1 to TRBJ1-1, with D uncertain. Germline V lookup: CDR1 SGHRS, CDR2 YFSETQ. The CDR3 runs 16 residues. V was pared by 3 bases and J by 0 bases, with 15 bases between. The CDR3 loop is CASSSVSRQVNTEAFF. Here the CDR3 DNA reads TGCGCCAGCAGCTCGGTGTCCCGTCAAGTGAACACTGAAGCTTTCTTT.